One and the same sample provided the 14 T cell receptor beta chains below, sequenced in a study of shared clonotypes between healthy human individuals (dated by TCRdb to 2020 to 2022). Library preparation used the immunoSEQ multiplex PCR assay. Imported from immuneACCESS, the table was reduced by TCRdb to in-frame sequences with V and J called. These copies leave out some clones; in studies compared against another copy, an unresolved V gene accounts for under half, and the cause of the remainder is not known. In all, the sample holds around 1,000,000 clones, and approximately 77% of those were seen once. Approximately 0.9% of the sample goes to the ten largest clones. The source material was memory CD4+ T cells from PBMCs. The cell subset or site label for this specimen denotes: CD45RA-negative fraction. These receptors came from a man younger than 35 in good health. Some clones in this sample may be carry-over from other donors' samples.

This clone appeared once. This chain joins TRBV7-8 and TRBJ2-7, with 7 bases fitting TRBD2. V gave up 1 base and J gave up 5 bases; unmatched junction bases: 8. The CDR3 has 15 residues. The germline gives CDR1 SGHVS, CDR2 FQNEAQ. The CDR3 nucleotides are TGTGCCAGCAGCTTAGAAGGCGGGAGAGGCAACGAGCAGTACTTC. Its translation: CASSLEGGRGNEQYF.

This sequence joins TRBV6-6 and TRBJ2-4; D tentatively reads TRBD1 or TRBD2 (5 bases each). Germline assignment: CDR1 MNHNY and CDR2 SVGAGI (reference sequence). The CDR3 consists of 12 residues. Between the trimmed V and J ends, which lost 8 bases and 8 bases, there was a span of 13 bases. The CDR3 bases are TGTGCCAGCGGGGTTGTGGGGGACATTCAGTACTTC. Protein: CASGVVGDIQYF.

The chain uses TRBV5-6 and TRBJ1-2; 8 positions agree with TRBD1. This CDR3 has 13 residues. The germline V gene encodes CDR1 SGHDT and CDR2 YYEEEE. V lost 1 base and J lost 7; bases outside the gene matches: 3. The CDR3 loop is CASSLTGGGGYTF. The CDR3 DNA sequence: TGTGCCAGCAGCTTGACAGGGGGAGGTGGCTACACCTTC.

This clone occurred many times. The chain joins TRBV23-1 to TRBJ2-1, with a tentative D call TRBD2 (5 bases). TRBV23-1 is flagged as an ORF with uncertain function. The germline V and J ends were trimmed by 5 bases and 3 bases, with 14 bases remaining between them. This CDR3 is built from 15 residues. This CDR3 reads CASSGRAFGYNEQFF. The CDR3 DNA reads TGCGCCAGCAGTGGGCGGGCGTTCGGCTACAATGAGCAGTTCTTC.

The chain carries TRBV5-4 and TRBJ2-7; D is possibly TRBD1 (5 bases). CDR1 is SGHNT and CDR2 is YYREEE in the germline V gene (reference sequence). The CDR3 is 13 residues long. V lost 3 bases and J 6 bases, leaving 13 bases between the germline ends. CDR3 nucleotides: TGTGCCAGCAGCTCAACTTCAGGGCGCGAGCAGTACTTC. Protein product: CASSSTSGREQYF.

The rearrangement uses TRBV7-9 and TRBJ1-1; 7 bases line up with TRBD1. The length of the CDR3 is 15 residues. The V gene's germline CDR1 is SEHNR and CDR2 FQNEAQ (reference sequence). J was trimmed by 7 bases and V by 5 bases; bases with no gene match: 13. DNA for the CDR3: TGTGCCAGCAGCGCAGGGACAGCCGAAGTCTATGAAGCTTTCTTT. It is translated as CASSAGTAEVYEAFF.

This clone was detected a few times. The chain recombines TRBV2 with TRBJ1-4, with D uncertain. The length of the CDR3 is 14 residues. The germline gives CDR1 SNHLY, CDR2 FYNNEI. Deletions cut 5 bases from V and 1 base from J, with 8 bases between. The CDR3 nucleotides read TGTGCCAGCAGTTCAAGGGTAACTAATGAAAAACTGTTTTTT. Residues: CASSSRVTNEKLFF. The variable domain in full, with the rest retrieved from reference TRBV2 and TRBJ1-4, is EPEVTQTPSHQVTQMGQEVILRCVPISNHLYFYWYRQILGQKVEFLVSFYNNEISEKSEIFDDQFSVERPDGSNFTLKIRSTKLEDSAMYFCASSSRVTNEKLFFGSGTQLSVL.

The V gene is TRBV28, the J gene TRBJ2-2; 10 nucleotides agree with TRBD2. Germline CDR1 is MDHEN and CDR2 is SYDVKM. There are 16 residues in the CDR3. Trimming cost V 3 bases and J 7 bases; bases outside gene matches: 8. The CDR3 protein is CASSFSGRALGGELFF. As DNA, the CDR3 is TGTGCCAGCAGTTTCAGCGGGAGGGCCCTGGGCGGGGAGCTGTTTTTT.

The sample holds one count of this clone. The rearrangement uses TRBV28 and TRBJ2-1; D is unresolved. V lost 6 bases and J lost 0, with 12 bases in between. This CDR3 is 15 amino acids long. From germline, CDR1 is MDHEN and CDR2 SYDVKM. CDR3: CASRDVLSSYNEQFF. DNA of the CDR3: TGTGCCAGCAGGGACGTTCTGAGCTCCTACAATGAGCAGTTCTTC.

This chain uses TRBV5-1 with TRBJ1-4; 7 positions agree with TRBD1. CDR3 size: 14 residues. Germline lookup yields CDR1 SGHRS and CDR2 YFSETQ. V dropped 2 bases and J dropped 8; count of bases not matched to a gene: 6. The CDR3 loop is CASSLQGIGEKLFF. The CDR3 bases are TGCGCCAGCAGCTTACAGGGGATCGGGGAAAAACTGTTTTTT.

The gene calls are TRBV4-1 and TRBJ2-1; the match to TRBD2 covers 8 bases. V lost 4 bases, J lost 8 bases, and 16 bases stayed unmatched. The CDR3 length is 17 residues. From germline, CDR1 is MGHRA and CDR2 YSYEKL. CDR3 sequence (DNA): TGCGCCAGCAGCCGGTCCGCCCCGGGACTAGAAGAGGATGAGCAGTTCTTC. Amino acid sequence: CASSRSAPGLEEDEQFF.

Points on this clone: Given a much more abundant clone one base away, this may be a read error. Distinct nucleotide sequences in the sample also encode this CDR3. The CDR3 region is CASSLAGYTEAFF. CDR3 DNA sequence: TGCGCCAGCAGCTTGGCAGGGTACACTGAAGCTTTCTTT. The chain is built from TRBV5-1 and TRBJ1-1, with D maybe TRBD1 (5 bases). Germline V gene data show CDR1 as SGHRS and CDR2 as YFSETQ. The V and J ends lost 0 bases and 3 bases respectively, with 6 bases between them. The CDR3 is 13 residues long.

A single count supports this clone. The chain links TRBV7-2 to TRBJ2-2; 8 bases are a match to TRBD2. J was trimmed by 5 bases and V by 4 bases; bases with no gene match: 9. Per the germline V gene, CDR1 is SGHTA and CDR2 is FQGNSA. The CDR3 extends over 16 amino acids. The DNA of the CDR3 is TGTGCCAGCAGCTACGGCGGCGGGAGGCCAACCGGGGAGCTGTTTTTT. It encodes CASSYGGGRPTGELFF. The whole variable domain, remainder taken from reference TRBV7-2 and TRBJ2-2, is GAGVSQSPSNKVTEKGKDVELRCDPISGHTALYWYRQSLGQGLEFLIYFQGNSAPDKSGLPSDRFSAERTGGSVSTLTIQRTQQEDSAVYLCASSYGGGRPTGELFFGEGSRLTVL.

The V call is TRBV7-2, the J call TRBJ2-7; 13 bases fit TRBD2. J gave up 3 bases and V 5 bases, and 4 bases lay outside the gene matches. Germline values: CDR1 SGHTA, CDR2 FQGNSA. The CDR3 loop spans 15 amino acids. CDR3 nucleotide sequence: TGTGCCAGCAGCGCCGGGACTAGCGGGAACTACGAGCAGTACTTC. It codes for CASSAGTSGNYEQYF.